This is a list of T cell receptor beta chains from one sample in a study of T cell responses to AZD1222 COVID-19 vaccine. Measured with immunoSEQ multiplex PCR; TCRdb has only the in-frame clones, and not every one. This sample has about 130,000 clones; roughly 94% occur once, and the top ten carry about 1.9%. Sequences were derived from peripheral blood, sampled on day 0 of AZD1222 vaccination. These TCRs come from an adult in good health. Each CDR3 is given with its conserved first and last residue. D genes are given only for firm matches. Not every row has a clone size; where given, it reads once, few, many or a size class.

v_gene	abundance	j_gene	d_gene	CDR3nt	CDR3aa
TRBV20-1	.	TRBJ1-2	.	TGCAGTGCTAGTATACCGTCTGGGAGCGGTGGCTACACCTTC	CSASIPSGSGGYTF
TRBV28	.	TRBJ1-2	.	TGTGCCAGCAGTTTGACGACCTATGGCTACACCTTC	CASSLTTYGYTF
TRBV5-4	.	TRBJ2-7	TRBD2	TGTGCCAGCAGCCCCGGGACGAAGCGGGGGGCCGCCAACGAGCAGTACTTC	CASSPGTKRGAANEQYF
TRBV19	.	TRBJ2-4	.	TGTGCCAGTAGTCCCGCCGGGACATGGAACATTCAGTACTTC	CASSPAGTWNIQYF
TRBV14	once	TRBJ1-6	.	TGTGCCAGCAGCCAAGTGGCTAATTCACCCCTCCACTTT	CASSQVANSPLHF
TRBV21-1	.	TRBJ1-5	.	TGTGCCAGCAGCAAAGCGGGGGCCGACAGGGTTGTTCAGCCCCAGCATTTT	CASSKAGADRVVQPQHF
TRBV5-1	.	TRBJ1-6	TRBD1	TGCGCCAGCAGCCGCGACAGGGCTTCTGCACCCCTCCACTTT	CASSRDRASAPLHF
TRBV11-2	.	TRBJ2-5	.	TGTGCCAGCAGCTTACTTGTTCAGACCCAGTACTTC	CASSLLVQTQYF
TRBV9	.	TRBJ1-1	.	TGTGCCAGCACGCCATCAGGGGATCGCACTGAAGCTTTCTTT	CASTPSGDRTEAFF
TRBV5-5	.	TRBJ2-7	.	TGTGCCAGCAGCCTGGGACCGTCCTCCTACGAGCAGTACTTC	CASSLGPSSYEQYF
TRBV19	.	TRBJ2-5	.	TGTGCCAGTAGCGAGGACCCCGGGGAGACCCAGTACTTC	CASSEDPGETQYF
TRBV24-1	.	TRBJ2-5	.	TGTGCCACCAGTGACGGGACCTTTAACGAGAAGACCCAGTACTTC	CATSDGTFNEKTQYF
TRBV9	.	TRBJ2-1	TRBD2	TGTGCCAGCAGCGTAAGGGGCACTAGCGGCGGTGAGCAGTTCTTC	CASSVRGTSGGEQFF
TRBV19	.	TRBJ2-3	TRBD2	TGTGCCAGTAGTAACCGACTAGCGGGGGGGACCACAGATACGCAGTATTTT	CASSNRLAGGTTDTQYF
TRBV28	.	TRBJ1-4	TRBD1	TGTGCCAGCAGTGGGGACAGTGAAAAACTGTTTTTT	CASSGDSEKLFF
TRBV24-1	.	TRBJ2-5	.	TGTGCCACCAGTGATACAGGGAACCAAGAGACCCAGTACTTC	CATSDTGNQETQYF
TRBV10-3	once	TRBJ1-2	.	TGTGCCATCAGTGATGGTTCGGCGGAGGTTAACTATGGCTACACCTTC	CAISDGSAEVNYGYTF
TRBV5-1	.	TRBJ2-5	TRBD2	TGCGCCAGCAGCAGGGGACTAGCGGGGGTTACGTACCAAGAGACCCAGTACTTC	CASSRGLAGVTYQETQYF
TRBV5-5	.	TRBJ2-5	.	TGTGCCAGCAGCTTAGAACCTTTGTCGGCCCAGTACTTC	CASSLEPLSAQYF
TRBV27	.	TRBJ2-7	.	TGTGCCAGCAGTACCCTCTGGGTAGCGGAAAACCTCTACGAGCAGTACTTC	CASSTLWVAENLYEQYF
TRBV5-1	.	TRBJ1-1	.	TGCGCCAGCAGCTTGGTTCAGGCCCGTCTCGGCACTGAAGCTTTCTTT	CASSLVQARLGTEAFF
TRBV7-2	.	TRBJ2-7	.	TGTGCCAGCAGCTTCGACCGGGACACCTCCTACGAGCAGTACTTC	CASSFDRDTSYEQYF
TRBV30	.	TRBJ1-6	TRBD1	TGTGCCTGGGTTACAGGGGCAGTGAATTCACCCCTCCACTTT	CAWVTGAVNSPLHF
TRBV29-1	.	TRBJ2-5	TRBD2	TGCAGCGTTGACGTGGGGCGGGGACTATCAAAAGAGACCCAGTACTTC	CSVDVGRGLSKETQYF
TRBV5-6	.	TRBJ2-5	TRBD2	TGTGCCAGCAGCCTGACTAGCGGGGGTCAAGAGACCCAGTACTTC	CASSLTSGGQETQYF
TRBV27	.	TRBJ2-1	TRBD2	TGTGCCAGCAGTTTAGCGGGGGGGAATAATGAGCAGTTCTTC	CASSLAGGNNEQFF
TRBV9	once	TRBJ1-6	.	TGTGCCAGCAGCCTGGGGGGGGACCATAATTCACCCCTCCACTTT	CASSLGGDHNSPLHF
TRBV7-9	.	TRBJ1-1	.	TGTGCCAGCAGCTCCAAACCAGGGGTGAGGGAGGGGACTGAAGCTTTCTTT	CASSSKPGVREGTEAFF
TRBV7-6	.	TRBJ1-3	.	TGTGCCAGCAGCTTAGGAACCGGAAACACCATATATTTT	CASSLGTGNTIYF
TRBV19	once	TRBJ1-5	.	TGTGCCAGTAGTATGGTCGTTACTAATCAGCCCCAGCATTTT	CASSMVVTNQPQHF
TRBV4-1	.	TRBJ1-1	TRBD1	TGCGCCAGCAGCCAGACACAGGGGGCTGAAGCTTTCTTT	CASSQTQGAEAFF
TRBV4-2	.	TRBJ2-3	TRBD2	TGTGCCAGCAGCCTGTCAAGACTAGCGGGGGGACAACAACCTAGCACAGATACGCAGTATTTT	CASSLSRLAGGQQPSTDTQYF
TRBV18	.	TRBJ1-4	.	TGTGCCAGCTCACTCACAGTTGCAACTAATGAAAAACTGTTTTTT	CASSLTVATNEKLFF
TRBV18	.	TRBJ1-1	.	TGTGCCAGCTCGGAGGCTGGGAACACTGAAGCTTTCTTT	CASSEAGNTEAFF
TRBV7-9	.	TRBJ2-2	.	TGTGCCAGCAGCTTGCGGCGGGGGCCCGGCAATGACGGGGAGCTGTTTTTT	CASSLRRGPGNDGELFF
TRBV9	.	TRBJ2-7	TRBD1	TGTGCCAGCAGCCCGGGGGGACAGGGTAGCTGGGAGCAGTACTTC	CASSPGGQGSWEQYF
TRBV27	.	TRBJ2-1	.	TGTGCCAGCAGTGACTACAATGAGCAGTTCTTC	CASSDYNEQFF
TRBV18	.	TRBJ2-7	TRBD2	TGTGCCAGCTCACCAGACTCCGCGGACGCGGGGGAGTACTTC	CASSPDSADAGEYF
TRBV29-1	.	TRBJ1-6	.	TGCAGCGCCCAGGGGAGTGGCAATTCACCCCTCCACTTT	CSAQGSGNSPLHF
TRBV5-4	.	TRBJ2-7	.	TGTGCCAGCAGCTTGGGGGGGGCAGGATGGTACGAGCAGTACTTC	CASSLGGAGWYEQYF
TRBV2	.	TRBJ2-3	TRBD2	TGTGCCAGCAGGGGGACTAGCCCAGATACGCAGTATTTT	CASRGTSPDTQYF
TRBV20-1	.	TRBJ1-2	.	TGCAGTGCTACTCTAGGGGACGGCTACACCTTC	CSATLGDGYTF
TRBV12-3/TRBV12-4	.	TRBJ1-1	.	TGTGCCAGCAGCCACGAGGCTGAAGCTTTCTTT	CASSHEAEAFF
TRBV5-1	.	TRBJ2-7	.	TGCGCCAGCAGGGAGTTGACGGATACCTACGAGCAGTACTTC	CASRELTDTYEQYF
TRBV6-5	.	TRBJ1-1	.	TGTGCCAGCAGTCTATACAGGGCCACTGAAGCTTTCTTT	CASSLYRATEAFF
TRBV3-1/TRBV3-2	.	TRBJ1-2	.	TGTGCCAGCAGCCAAGATCTTCTGACGGTGGCCTATGGCTACACCTTC	CASSQDLLTVAYGYTF
TRBV7-2	once	TRBJ2-6	.	TGTGCCGACGGACGGGCAATAGCTGGGGCCAACGTCCTGACTTTC	CADGRAIAGANVLTF
TRBV19	.	TRBJ1-5	.	TGTGCCAGTAGCTCCGGACAGTCTCAGCCCCAGCATTTT	CASSSGQSQPQHF
TRBV6-5	.	TRBJ1-1	.	TGTGCCAGCAGTTACTCGACACGGGGACTGAACACTGAAGCTTTCTTT	CASSYSTRGLNTEAFF
TRBV29-1	.	TRBJ1-2	TRBD1	TGCAGCGTAGACAGGGAGATCTATGGCTACACCTTC	CSVDREIYGYTF